This T cell receptor (beta chain) was captured in a study of identical twins. Findings and limits, study-wide: Carriage of fewer insertions was seen in abundant cord blood beta clonotypes, whereas memory repertoires showed none. Diverse VJ usage suggested most zero-insertion clonotypes were not invariant T cells.

Germline values: CDR1 GTSNPN, CDR2 SVGIG (reference sequence). The length of the CDR3 is 14 residues. V dropped 4 bases and J dropped 0; count of bases not matched to a gene: 6. Unique molecular identifiers were present on cDNA, and template switching added a universal primer site. Each CDR3 protein gets one entry after TCRdb re-called the 5' RACE reads with MiXCR. The profile shows approximately 260,000 distinct CDR3 sequences, 11% to 15% of them singletons. In regard to this clonotype: As yet, its antigen is unknown.

The TCR was taken from a woman under 30 in good health. This rearrangement joins TRBV30 to TRBJ2-7; 7 bases agree with TRBD2. The sample was memory (CD45RO+) T cells sorted from blood. The CDR3 nucleotides are TGTGCCTGGAACCGGGACTATTCCTCCTACGAGCAGTACTTC. Translation: CAWNRDYSSYEQYF.